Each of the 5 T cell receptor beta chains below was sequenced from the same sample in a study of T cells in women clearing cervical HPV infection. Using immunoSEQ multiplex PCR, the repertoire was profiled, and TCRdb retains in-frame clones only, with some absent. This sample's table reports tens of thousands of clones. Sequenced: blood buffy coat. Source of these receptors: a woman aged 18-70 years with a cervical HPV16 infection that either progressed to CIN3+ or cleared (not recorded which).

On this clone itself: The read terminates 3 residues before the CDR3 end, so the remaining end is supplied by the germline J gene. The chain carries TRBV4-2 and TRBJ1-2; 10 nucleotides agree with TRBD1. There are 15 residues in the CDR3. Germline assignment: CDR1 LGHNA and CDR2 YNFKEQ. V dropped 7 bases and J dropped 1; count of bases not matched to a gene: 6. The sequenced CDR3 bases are TGTGCCAGCACAGCGACAGGGGGCTATAACTATGGC. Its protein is CASTATGGYNYG. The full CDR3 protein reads CASTATGGYNYGYTF.

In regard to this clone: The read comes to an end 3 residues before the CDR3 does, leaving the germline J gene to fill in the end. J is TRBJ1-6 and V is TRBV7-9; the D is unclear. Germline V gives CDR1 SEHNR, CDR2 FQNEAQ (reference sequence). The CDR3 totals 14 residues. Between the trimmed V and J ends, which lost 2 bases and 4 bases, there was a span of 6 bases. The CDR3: CASSLTPYNSPLHF. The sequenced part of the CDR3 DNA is TGTGCCAGCAGCTTAACTCCATATAATTCACCC.

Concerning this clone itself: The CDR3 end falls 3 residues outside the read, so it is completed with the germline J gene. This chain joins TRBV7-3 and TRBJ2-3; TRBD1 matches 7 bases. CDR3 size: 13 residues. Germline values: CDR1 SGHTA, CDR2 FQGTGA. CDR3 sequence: CASSHPARGTQYF. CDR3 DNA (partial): TGTGCCAGCAGCCACCCCGCCAGGGGGACG.

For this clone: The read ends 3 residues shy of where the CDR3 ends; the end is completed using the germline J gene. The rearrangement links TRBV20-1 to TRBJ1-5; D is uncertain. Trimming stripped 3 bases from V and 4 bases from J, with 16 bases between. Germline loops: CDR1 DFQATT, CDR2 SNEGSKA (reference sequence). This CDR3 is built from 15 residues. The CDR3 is CSARAGAARNQPQHF. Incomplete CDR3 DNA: TGCAGTGCTAGGGCGGGCGCGGCAAGAAATCAGCCC.

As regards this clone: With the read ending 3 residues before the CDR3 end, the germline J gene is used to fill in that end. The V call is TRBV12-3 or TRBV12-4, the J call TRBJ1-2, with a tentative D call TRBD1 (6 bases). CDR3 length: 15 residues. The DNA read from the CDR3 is TGTGCCAGCATGAGGGGGGGGGCCGGAAGGGGCGGC. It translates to CASMRGGAGRGG. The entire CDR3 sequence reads CASMRGGAGRGGYTF.